This TCR beta chain was sequenced in a study of CD8 T cells in ankylosing spondylitis. Study observations and caveats: Clones tied to disease were said to be significantly enriched in matched ankylosing spondylitis synovial fluid. It appeared that ankylosing spondylitis blood was characterized by a TCR beta motif of fewer than ten highly homologous variants.

The V gene end was trimmed by 5 bases and the J gene end by 4 bases; junction bases not matched to a gene: 5. The CDR3 is 15 residues long. CDR1 is LGHNA, CDR2 YNFKEQ, per germline. About this clonotype: Its cognate antigen is unknown.

As the method for making TCR beta libraries, quantitative 5'-RACE with molecular barcodes was used. TCRdb independently ran MiXCR on the 5' RACE reads; one entry per CDR3 protein. The data show hundreds of thousands of distinct CDR3 sequences, approximately 12% seen once. The chain links TRBV4-2 to TRBJ2-3; TRBD2 agrees at 11 bases. This receptor was identified in a male donor with ankylosing spondylitis. What was sequenced was blood, either unsorted or a sorted T cell fraction (not recorded which). CDR3 residues: CASSGGLAGPDTQYF. The CDR3 DNA reads TGTGCCAGCAGCGGCGGACTAGCGGGCCCAGATACGCAGTATTTT.